The sequence of this T cell receptor beta chain was determined in a study of blood T cell repertoires in COVID-19 (dated by TCRdb to between 2020 and 2021). Background for the entire study: Samples covering the acute and convalescent phases of COVID-19 were provided by collaborators in the United States, Italy and Spain. The material from the prospective study consisted of cDNA or gDNA derived from T cells, B-cell-depleted T cells, or PBMCs. The dataset comprised deeply sampled blood TCRbeta repertoires from subjects exposed to, actively infected with, or recovered from COVID-19. The repertoires were released in a freely available public database meant as a resource for research on the immune response to SARS-CoV-2. The samples were drawn from the first 160 participants of the ongoing ImmuneRACE study and from 950 to 1,500 subjects provided by 6 global collaborators. Sample metadata almost always included a de-identified subject ID, COVID-19 status, age in years and sex. Where HLA class I and class II types were available, the types were taken from metadata supplied by the sample provider, not from assay-based typing. On the study overall, not on this receptor specifically: Clinical and demographic metadata were provided uncurated, with the amount varying by source and participant.

Participants in the prospective study were aged 18 to 89 years, lived in about two dozen United States geographic areas, and enrolled through a virtual design. In the prospective study, cohorts were assigned on the basis of participant-reported clinical history obtained from a screening survey and a study questionnaire. ImmuneRACE Cohort 3 recovered participants were defined by two consecutive negative NP/OP PCR tests, healthcare professional clearance, or symptom resolution. In the prospective study, whole blood, serum and a nasopharyngeal or oropharyngeal swab were collected from each participant by mobile phlebotomists. Prospective study participants could optionally give additional blood draws and questionnaires over a roughly 2-month period. Blood samples from the prospective study were shipped frozen or at room temperature prior to DNA extraction. The CDR3 covers 11 residues, taking in both the cysteine and the phenylalanine. The kept DNA is CDR3 alone, 33 bases in frame from the first base. CDR1 and CDR2 (MGHDK, SYGVNS) derive from the germline V gene. V loses 4 bases of germline sequence and J loses 7 bases, and the interval between the two ends is 6 bases.

TCRbeta CDR3 regions were amplified from genomic DNA by means of the immunoSEQ Assay, a bias-controlled multiplex PCR. Processing in the source paper ran as follows. The number of nucleated cells in each sample was estimated from the amplification of reference gene primers within the assay. To quantify the absolute abundance of each unique TCRbeta CDR3 rearrangement, sequence reads were collapsed and filtered. Productive Simpson clonality was computed per sample as the square root of Simpson's diversity index over productive rearrangements. TCRdb stores this immuneACCESS table with in-frame sequences only. Part of the clones is absent; in the studies checked, under half of the shortfall reflects unresolved V genes, and no reason is known for the rest. Clone size and V and J calls were adopted from that table, with D and trimming inferred from the DNA. In all, the sample holds about 180,000 clones, and 70% to 85% of those were seen once. Roughly 15% of the sample is held by the ten biggest clonotypes.

Worth noting for this clone: Its antigen is still unknown. The record has no base qualities; no much larger clone is one base away.

Recombination linked TRBV25-1 to TRBJ2-3, with the D gene not clear enough to name. This TCR was sampled from a man aged 50 or older who had recovered from COVID-19. Sequenced input: PBMCs or T cells enriched from blood (not recorded which). For the CDR3, the sequence is CASSGRYTQYF. The nucleotides read TGTGCCAGCAGTGGGAGATATACGCAGTATTTT.